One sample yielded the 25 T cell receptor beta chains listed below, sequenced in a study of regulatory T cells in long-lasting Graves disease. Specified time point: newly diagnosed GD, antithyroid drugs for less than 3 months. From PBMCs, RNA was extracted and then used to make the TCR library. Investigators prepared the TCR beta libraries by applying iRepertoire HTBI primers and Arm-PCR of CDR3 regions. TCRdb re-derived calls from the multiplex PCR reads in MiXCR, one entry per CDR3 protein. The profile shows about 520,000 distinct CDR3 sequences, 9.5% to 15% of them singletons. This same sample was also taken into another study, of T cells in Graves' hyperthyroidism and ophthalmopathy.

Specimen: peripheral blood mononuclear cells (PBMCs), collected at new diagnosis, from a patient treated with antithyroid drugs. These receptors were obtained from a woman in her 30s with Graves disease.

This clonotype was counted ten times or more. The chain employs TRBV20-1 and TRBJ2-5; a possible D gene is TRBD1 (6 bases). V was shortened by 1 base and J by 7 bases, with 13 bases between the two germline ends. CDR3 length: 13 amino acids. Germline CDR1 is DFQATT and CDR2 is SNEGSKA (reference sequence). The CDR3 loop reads CSARALPTGTQYF. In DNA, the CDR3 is TGCAGTGCTAGAGCTCTTCCGACAGGGACCCAGTACTTC.

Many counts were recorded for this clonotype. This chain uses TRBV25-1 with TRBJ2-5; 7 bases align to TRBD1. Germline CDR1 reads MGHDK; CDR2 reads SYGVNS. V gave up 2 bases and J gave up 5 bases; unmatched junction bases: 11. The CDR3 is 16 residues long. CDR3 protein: CASSEGDQTGSETQYF. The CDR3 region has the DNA TGTGCCAGCAGTGAAGGGGACCAGACAGGGTCGGAGACCCAGTACTTC. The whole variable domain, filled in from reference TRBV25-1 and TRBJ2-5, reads EADIYQTPRYLVIGTGKKITLECSQTMGHDKMYWYQQDPGMELHLIHYSYGVNSTEKGDLSSESTVSRIRTEHFPLTLESARPSHTSQYLCASSEGDQTGSETQYFGPGTRLLVL.

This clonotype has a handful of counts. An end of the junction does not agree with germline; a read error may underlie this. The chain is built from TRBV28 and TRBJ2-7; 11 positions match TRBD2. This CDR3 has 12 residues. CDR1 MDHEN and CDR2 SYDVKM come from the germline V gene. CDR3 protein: CASSSPPGLAEW. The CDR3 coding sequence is TGTGCCAGCAGTTCCCCCCCGGGACTAGCGGAGTGG.

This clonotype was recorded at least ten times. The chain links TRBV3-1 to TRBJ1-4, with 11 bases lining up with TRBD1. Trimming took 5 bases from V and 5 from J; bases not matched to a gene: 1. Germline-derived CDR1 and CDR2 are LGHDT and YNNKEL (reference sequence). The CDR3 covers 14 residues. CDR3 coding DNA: TGTGCCAGCAGCGGGACAGGGGGAAATGAAAAACTGTTTTTT. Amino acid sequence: CASSGTGGNEKLFF.

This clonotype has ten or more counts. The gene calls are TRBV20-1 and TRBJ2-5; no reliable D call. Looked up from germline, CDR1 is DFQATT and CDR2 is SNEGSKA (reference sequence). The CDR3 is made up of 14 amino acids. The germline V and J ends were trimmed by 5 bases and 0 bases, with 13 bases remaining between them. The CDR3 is CSAPRPNNQETQYF. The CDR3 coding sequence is TGCAGTGCTCCCCGGCCCAACAACCAAGAGACCCAGTACTTC.

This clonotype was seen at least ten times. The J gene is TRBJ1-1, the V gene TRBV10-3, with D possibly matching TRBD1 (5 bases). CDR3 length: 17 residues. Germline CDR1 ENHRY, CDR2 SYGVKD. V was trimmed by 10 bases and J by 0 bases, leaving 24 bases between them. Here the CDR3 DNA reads TGTGCCACCTCAACAGGACACCGAGGGGTTTTGAACACTGAAGCTTTCTTT. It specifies CATSTGHRGVLNTEAFF.

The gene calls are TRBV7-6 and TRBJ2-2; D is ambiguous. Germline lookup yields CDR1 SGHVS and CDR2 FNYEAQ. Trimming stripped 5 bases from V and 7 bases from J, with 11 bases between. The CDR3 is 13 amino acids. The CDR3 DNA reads TGTGCCAGCAGCCGATACCCTGACGGGGAGCTGTTTTTT. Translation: CASSRYPDGELFF. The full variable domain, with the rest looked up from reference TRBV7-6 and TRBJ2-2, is GAGVSQSPRYKVTKRGQDVALRCDPISGHVSLYWYRQALGQGPEFLTYFNYEAQQDKSGLPNDRFSAERPEGSISTLTIQRTEQRDSAMYRCASSRYPDGELFFGEGSRLTVL.

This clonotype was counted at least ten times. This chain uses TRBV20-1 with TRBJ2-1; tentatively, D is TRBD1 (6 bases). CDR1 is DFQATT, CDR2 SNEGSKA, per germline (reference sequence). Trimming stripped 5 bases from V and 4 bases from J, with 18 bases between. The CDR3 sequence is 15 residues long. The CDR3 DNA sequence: TGCAGTGCTCGGAAAGGGACACTACAATACAATGAGCAGTTCTTC. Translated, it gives CSARKGTLQYNEQFF.

CDR3 DNA sequence: TGTGCCAGCAGTTACTCGAGTGGACTAGCGGCCACAGATACGCAGTATTTT. Its translation: CASSYSSGLAATDTQYF. The chain carries TRBV6-5 and TRBJ2-3; 10 nucleotides align to TRBD2. The CDR3 has 17 residues. The ends lost 0 bases at V and 2 bases at J; junction bases unmatched: 5. Germline lookup yields CDR1 MNHEY and CDR2 SVGAGI.

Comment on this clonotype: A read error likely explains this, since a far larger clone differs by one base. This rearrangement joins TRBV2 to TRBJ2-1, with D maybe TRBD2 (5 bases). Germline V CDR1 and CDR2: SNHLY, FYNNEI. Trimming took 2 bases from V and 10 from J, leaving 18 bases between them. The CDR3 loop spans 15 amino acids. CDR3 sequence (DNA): TGTGCCAGCAGTGAATCGGAGGCAAGAGGGTACGAGCAGTTCTTC. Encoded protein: CASSESEARGYEQFF.

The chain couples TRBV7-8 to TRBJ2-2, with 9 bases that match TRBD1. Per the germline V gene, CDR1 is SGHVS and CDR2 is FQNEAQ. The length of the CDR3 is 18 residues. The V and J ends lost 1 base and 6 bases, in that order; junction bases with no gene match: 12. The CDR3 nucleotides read TGTGCCAGCAGCTTAGGGGGGCCCGGGACAGGGTTGGCCGGGGAGCTGTTTTTT. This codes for CASSLGGPGTGLAGELFF.

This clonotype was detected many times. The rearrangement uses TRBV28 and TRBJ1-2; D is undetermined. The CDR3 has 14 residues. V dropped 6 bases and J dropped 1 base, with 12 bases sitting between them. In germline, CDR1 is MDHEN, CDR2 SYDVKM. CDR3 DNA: TGTGCCAGCAGAGCTGCTTCTCTTAACTATGGCTACACCTTC. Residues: CASRAASLNYGYTF.

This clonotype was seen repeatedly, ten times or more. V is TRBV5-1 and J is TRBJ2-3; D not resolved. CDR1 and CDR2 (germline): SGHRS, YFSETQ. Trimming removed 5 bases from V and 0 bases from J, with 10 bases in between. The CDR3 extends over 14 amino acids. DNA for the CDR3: TGCGCCAGCAGGGACGCTACTAGCACAGATACGCAGTATTTT. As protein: CASRDATSTDTQYF. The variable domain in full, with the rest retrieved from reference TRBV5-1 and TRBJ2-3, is KAGVTQTPRYLIKTRGQQVTLSCSPISGHRSVSWYQQTPGQGLQFLFEYFSETQRNKGNFPGRFSGRQFSNSRSEMNVSTLELGDSALYLCASRDATSTDTQYFGPGTRLTVL.

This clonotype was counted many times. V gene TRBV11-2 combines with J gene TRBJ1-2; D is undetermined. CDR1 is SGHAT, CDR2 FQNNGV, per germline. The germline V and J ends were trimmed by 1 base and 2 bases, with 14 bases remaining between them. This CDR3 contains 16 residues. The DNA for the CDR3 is TGTGCCAGCAGCTTAGTGAACAACCCTCGAAACTATGGCTACACCTTC. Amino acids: CASSLVNNPRNYGYTF.

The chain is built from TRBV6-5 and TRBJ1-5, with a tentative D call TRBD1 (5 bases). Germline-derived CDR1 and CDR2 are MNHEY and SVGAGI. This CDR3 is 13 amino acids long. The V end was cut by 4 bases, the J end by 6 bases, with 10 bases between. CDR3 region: CASSSAGTQPQHF. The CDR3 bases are TGTGCCAGCAGTTCGGCAGGGACTCAGCCCCAGCATTTT.

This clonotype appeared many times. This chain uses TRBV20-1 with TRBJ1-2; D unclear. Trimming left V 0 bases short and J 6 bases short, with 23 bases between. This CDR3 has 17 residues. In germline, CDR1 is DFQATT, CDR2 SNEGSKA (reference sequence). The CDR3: CSARDEILSAHHDGYTF. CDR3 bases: TGCAGTGCTAGAGATGAAATTTTGTCAGCTCACCACGATGGCTACACCTTC.

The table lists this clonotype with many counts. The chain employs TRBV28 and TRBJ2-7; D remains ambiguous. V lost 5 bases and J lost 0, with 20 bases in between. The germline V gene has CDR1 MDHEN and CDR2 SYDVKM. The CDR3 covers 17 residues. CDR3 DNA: TGTGCCAGCAGTGCGCCTCCAAGAGCGCCGGTCTCCTACGAGCAGTACTTC. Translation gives CASSAPPRAPVSYEQYF.

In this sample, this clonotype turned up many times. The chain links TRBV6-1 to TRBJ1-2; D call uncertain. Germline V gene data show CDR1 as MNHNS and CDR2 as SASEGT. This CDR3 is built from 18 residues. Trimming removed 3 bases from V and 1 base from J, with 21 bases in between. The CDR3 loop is CASSDPPGTQDFNYGYTF. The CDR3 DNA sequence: TGTGCCAGCAGTGACCCCCCGGGCACCCAAGACTTTAACTATGGCTACACCTTC.

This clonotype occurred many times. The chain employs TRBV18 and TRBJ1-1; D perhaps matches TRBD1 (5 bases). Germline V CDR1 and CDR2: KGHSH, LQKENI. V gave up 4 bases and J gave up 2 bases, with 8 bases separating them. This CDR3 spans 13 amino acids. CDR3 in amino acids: CASSQGTNTEAFF. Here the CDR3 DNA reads TGTGCCAGCTCACAGGGGACTAACACTGAAGCTTTCTTT.

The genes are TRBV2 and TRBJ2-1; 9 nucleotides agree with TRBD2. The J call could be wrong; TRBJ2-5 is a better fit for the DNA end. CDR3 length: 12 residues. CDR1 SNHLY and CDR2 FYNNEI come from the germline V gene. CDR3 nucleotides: TGTGCCAGCGAAGGACTAGCGAAGACCCAGTACTTC. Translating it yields CASEGLAKTQYF.

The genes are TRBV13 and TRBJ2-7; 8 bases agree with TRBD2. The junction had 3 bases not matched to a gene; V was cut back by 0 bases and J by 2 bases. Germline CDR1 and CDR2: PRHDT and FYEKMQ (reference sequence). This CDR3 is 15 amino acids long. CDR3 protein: CASSLGLADPYEQYF. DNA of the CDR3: TGTGCCAGCAGCTTAGGACTAGCGGATCCCTACGAGCAGTACTTC. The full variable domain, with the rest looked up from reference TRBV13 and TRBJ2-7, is AAGVIQSPRHLIKEKRETATLKCYPIPRHDTVYWYQQGPGQDPQFLISFYEKMQSDKGSIPDRFSAQQFSDYHSELNMSSLELGDSALYFCASSLGLADPYEQYFGPGTRLTVT.

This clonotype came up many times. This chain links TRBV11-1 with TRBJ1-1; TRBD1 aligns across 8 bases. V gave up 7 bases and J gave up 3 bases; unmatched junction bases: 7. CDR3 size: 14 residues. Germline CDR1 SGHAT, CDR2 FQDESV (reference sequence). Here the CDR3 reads CASTLTGGYTEAFF. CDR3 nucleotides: TGTGCCAGCACCCTCACAGGGGGATACACTGAAGCTTTCTTT. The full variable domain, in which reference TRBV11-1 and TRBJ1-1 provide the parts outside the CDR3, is EAEVAQSPRYKITEKSQAVAFWCDPISGHATLYWYRQILGQGPELLVQFQDESVVDDSQLPKDRFSAERLKGVDSTLKIQPAELGDSAMYLCASTLTGGYTEAFFGQGTRLTVV.

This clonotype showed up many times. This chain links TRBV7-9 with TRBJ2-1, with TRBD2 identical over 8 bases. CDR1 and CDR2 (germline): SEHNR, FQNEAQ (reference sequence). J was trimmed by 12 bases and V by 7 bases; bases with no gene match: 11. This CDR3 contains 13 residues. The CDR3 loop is CASTPSTSEVQFF. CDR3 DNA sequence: TGTGCCAGCACTCCATCGACTAGCGAGGTGCAGTTCTTC.

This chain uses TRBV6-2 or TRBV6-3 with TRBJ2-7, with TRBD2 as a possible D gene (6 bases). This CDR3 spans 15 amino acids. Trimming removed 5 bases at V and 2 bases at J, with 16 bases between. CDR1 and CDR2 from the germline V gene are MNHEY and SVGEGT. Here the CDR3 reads CASSRGTQLTYEQYF. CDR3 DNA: TGTGCCAGCAGTCGCGGGACCCAACTTACCTACGAGCAGTACTTC.

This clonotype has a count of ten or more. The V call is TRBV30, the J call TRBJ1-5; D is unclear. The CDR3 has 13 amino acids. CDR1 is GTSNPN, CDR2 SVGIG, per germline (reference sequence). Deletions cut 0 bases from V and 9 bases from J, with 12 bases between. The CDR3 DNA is TGTGCCTGGAGTGTCCAGCCCTTTGGGCCCCAGCATTTT. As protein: CAWSVQPFGPQHF.